This T cell receptor beta chain was identified in a study of shared clonotypes between healthy human individuals. Points from the study as a whole: A limitation of the genetic and exposure-history diversity represented arose from few donors.

Using immunoSEQ multiplex PCR, the repertoire was profiled, and TCRdb retains in-frame clones only, with some absent. The table records under 2,500,000 clones, roughly 95% of them present only once. Concerning this clone: Its antigen is undetermined. Other nucleotide sequences from this sample produce the same CDR3.

The CDR3 is made up of 16 amino acids. Germline-derived CDR1 and CDR2 are KGHSH and LQKENI. The V and J ends lost 0 bases and 8 bases, in that order; junction bases with no gene match: 2. The sequence was obtained from a man aged 18 to 35 in good health. The sample was naive CD4+ T cells sorted from blood. Subset described: CD45RA+ positively selected. The genes are TRBV18 and TRBJ2-1; 15 nucleotides align to TRBD2. The CDR3 DNA sequence: TGTGCCAGCTCACCACCTGGACTAGCGGGGGGGTATGAGCAGTTCTTC. Translation gives CASSPPGLAGGYEQFF. Variable domain in full (rest from reference TRBV18 and TRBJ2-1): NAGVMQNPRHLVRRRGQEARLRCSPMKGHSHVYWYRQLPEEGLKFMVYLQKENIIDESGMPKERFSAEFPKEGPSILRIQQVVRGDSAAYFCASSPPGLAGGYEQFFGPGTRLTVL.